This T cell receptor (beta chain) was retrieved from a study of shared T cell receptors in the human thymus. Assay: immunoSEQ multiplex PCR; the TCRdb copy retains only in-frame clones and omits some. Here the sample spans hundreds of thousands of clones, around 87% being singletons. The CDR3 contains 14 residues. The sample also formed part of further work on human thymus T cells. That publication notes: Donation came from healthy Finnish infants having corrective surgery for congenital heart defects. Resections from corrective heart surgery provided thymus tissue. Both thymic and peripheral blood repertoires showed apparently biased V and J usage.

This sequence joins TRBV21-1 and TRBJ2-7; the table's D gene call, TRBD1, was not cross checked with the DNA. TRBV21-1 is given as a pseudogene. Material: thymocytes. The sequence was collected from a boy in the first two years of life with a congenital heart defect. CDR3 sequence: CASSKWDSRNEQYF. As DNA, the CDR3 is TGTGCCAGCAGCAAATGGGACAGTAGGAACGAGCAGTACTTC.